This is a list of T cell receptor beta chains from one sample in a study of T cell changes during pregnancy in multiple sclerosis. TCRdb's table, derived via immunoSEQ multiplex PCR, lists solely in-frame clones and lacks some. The sample lists roughly 40,000 clones, roughly 90% occurring once. The sequencing used CD8+ T cells from peripheral blood mononuclear cells, collected in the first trimester of pregnancy. These receptor sequences come from a female donor with multiple sclerosis, enrolled in a pregnancy study. Each CDR3 is given with its conserved first and last residue.

TRBV11-2	TRBJ2-3	CASTLRADTQYF
TRBV19	TRBJ2-3	CASSMAGGSSTDTQYF
TRBV27	TRBJ2-7	CASSLSGDYEQYF
TRBV2	TRBJ1-1	CASPHSDKMNTEAFF
TRBV5-4	TRBJ1-2	CASSLDATGDYGYTF
TRBV9	TRBJ2-7	CASSVGGQGIEEQYF
TRBV7-6	TRBJ2-2	CASSLESGGVGTGELFF
TRBV4-1	TRBJ1-4	CASSPSDTSGEKLFF
TRBV4-1	TRBJ2-3	CASSSGPEKRDTQYF
TRBV6-5	TRBJ2-1	CASSTPGADEQFF
TRBV5-6	TRBJ2-2	CASSRGTGELFF
TRBV14	TRBJ2-7	CASSQDIGGLGQYF
TRBV6-1	TRBJ1-1	CASSESTGNTEAFF
TRBV19	TRBJ1-1	CASSTRSTNMNTEAFF
TRBV13	TRBJ1-1	CASSLGLTGDTEAFF
TRBV6-5	TRBJ2-7	CASSYSIGGSYEQYF
TRBV7-8	TRBJ2-2	CASSVQGNTGELFF
TRBV27	TRBJ1-1	CASSLRGGRTEAFF
TRBV5-1	TRBJ2-5	CASSLRTGPQETQYF
TRBV6-1	TRBJ2-7	CASSDSPGGESREQYF
TRBV5-4	TRBJ1-3	CASSFDRDGNTIYF
TRBV6-5	TRBJ2-5	CASSFSLADQETQYF
TRBV21-1	TRBJ1-3	CASSKDRSGNTIYF
TRBV30	TRBJ1-6	CAWSMGYNSPLHF
TRBV29-1	TRBJ1-2	CSAAGQGNGYTF
TRBV2	TRBJ2-7	CASSERGRTDSNETYEQYF
TRBV18	TRBJ2-1	CASSPPVTSENNEQFF
TRBV6-4	TRBJ2-3	CASSASPGSTDTQYF
TRBV2	TRBJ1-2	CASSGDRGDYGYTF
TRBV6-1	TRBJ2-1	CASSEGLAPYNEQFF
TRBV28	TRBJ1-6	CASTPSLRGIDNSPLHF
TRBV9	TRBJ1-1	CASSGQLTGLNTEAFF